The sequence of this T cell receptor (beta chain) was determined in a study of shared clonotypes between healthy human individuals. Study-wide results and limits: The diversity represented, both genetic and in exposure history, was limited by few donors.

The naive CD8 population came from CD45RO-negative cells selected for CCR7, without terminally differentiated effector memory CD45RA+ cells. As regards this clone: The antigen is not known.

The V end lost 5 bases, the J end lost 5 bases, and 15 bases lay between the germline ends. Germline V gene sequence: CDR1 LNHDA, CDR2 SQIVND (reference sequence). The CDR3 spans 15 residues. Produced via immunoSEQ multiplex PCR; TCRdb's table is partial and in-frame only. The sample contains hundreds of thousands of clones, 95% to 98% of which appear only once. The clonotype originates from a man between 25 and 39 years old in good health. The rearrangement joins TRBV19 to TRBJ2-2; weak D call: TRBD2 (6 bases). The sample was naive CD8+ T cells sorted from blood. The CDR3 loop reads CASSQAGRDTGELFF. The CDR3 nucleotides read TGTGCCAGTAGTCAAGCCGGGAGAGATACCGGGGAGCTGTTTTTT.